The rows below give T cell receptor beta chains drawn from one sample of a study of cytomegalovirus exposure and HLA in healthy donors. This table comes from immunoSEQ multiplex PCR, and its TCRdb copy is limited to in-frame clones, with some not included. Here the sample spans about 150,000 clones, over 70% being singletons. The source material was PBMCs. These receptors all come from a man in his fifties or sixties in good health and CMV-seropositive. Each CDR3 is given with its conserved first and last residue. D genes are given only for firm matches. Some rows mark clone size as missing; the rest say once, few, many or name a class of expanded clone.

CDR3 DNA,CDR3 protein,clone size,V gene,D gene,J gene
TGTGCCAGCAATAGGCGACAGGGGAGTTTTGGGGCCAACGTCCTGACTTTC,CASNRRQGSFGANVLTF,-,TRBV2,TRBD1,TRBJ2-6
TGTGCCAGTAGGGCACAGTCGAACCCGAGCAATCAGCCCCAGCATTTT,CASRAQSNPSNQPQHF,few,TRBV19,-,TRBJ1-5
TGTGCCAGCAGATCAGGAATGACCTACGAGCAGTACTTC,CASRSGMTYEQYF,-,TRBV28,-,TRBJ2-7
TGTGCCAGCAGCTTAGCCGCGACTAGCGGGTCGTATACGCAGTATTTT,CASSLAATSGSYTQYF,few,TRBV7-9,TRBD2,TRBJ2-3
TGCGCCAGCAGCTCACTGACACTTACGAACACCGGGGAGCTGTTTTTT,CASSSLTLTNTGELFF,-,TRBV5-1,-,TRBJ2-2
TGTGCCAGTAGTCCTCGATCCGGGACTAGCGGTTACAATGAGCAGTTCTTC,CASSPRSGTSGYNEQFF,-,TRBV19,TRBD2,TRBJ2-1
TGTGCCAGCAGCCCAGTGGGCGGGAGGGACGAAAAACTGTTTTTT,CASSPVGGRDEKLFF,-,TRBV7-6,-,TRBJ1-4
TGTGCCAGCAGCCAAGATCTAAGGGGGACCCAGTACTTC,CASSQDLRGTQYF,-,TRBV14,-,TRBJ2-5
TGCGCCAGCAGCTTTTCGACAGGGACTACTGAAGCTTTCTTT,CASSFSTGTTEAFF,-,TRBV5-1,TRBD1,TRBJ1-1
TGTGCCAGCAGCAGCCGGACAGGCAGGTCCTATGGCTACACCTTC,CASSSRTGRSYGYTF,-,TRBV9,TRBD1,TRBJ1-2
TGCGCCAGCAGCATGGGAACGACAGGGTCGTTAAACACTGAAGCTTTCTTT,CASSMGTTGSLNTEAFF,-,TRBV4-1,TRBD1,TRBJ1-1
TGCGCCAGCAGCTTAGAGACAGGCCGGGCCGAAGCTTTCTTT,CASSLETGRAEAFF,-,TRBV5-1,-,TRBJ1-1
TGTGCCATCAGTGAGAAGACTGACAATCAGCCCCAGCATTTT,CAISEKTDNQPQHF,few,TRBV10-3,-,TRBJ1-5
TGTGCCAGCAGCCCAGCCCGACAAGTCTCTGGGGCCAACGTCCTGACTTTC,CASSPARQVSGANVLTF,-,TRBV7-9,-,TRBJ2-6
TGTGCCAGCAGCTTCCCACAAGAGACCCAGTACTTC,CASSFPQETQYF,-,TRBV5-5,-,TRBJ2-5
TGCGCCAGCAGCCAGGTAGCGGGGGAAACTAGCACAGATACGCAGTATTTT,CASSQVAGETSTDTQYF,-,TRBV4-1,TRBD2,TRBJ2-3
TGTGCCAGCTCACCTGGGGACTACTATGGCTACACCTTC,CASSPGDYYGYTF,-,TRBV18,-,TRBJ1-2
TGTGCCACCGGGACAGCTCTCGGCCCAAATCAGCCCCAGCATTTT,CATGTALGPNQPQHF,-,TRBV10-3,TRBD1,TRBJ1-5
TGTGCCAGCTCACTAGCCGGACAGAGGACTAGGGAGCAGTACTTC,CASSLAGQRTREQYF,-,TRBV18,-,TRBJ2-7
TGTGCCAGCAGCATCCAACAGGGGGTCTCCTACGAGCAGTACTTC,CASSIQQGVSYEQYF,-,TRBV7-2,TRBD1,TRBJ2-7
TGTGCCAGCAGCGTGGGACTCCTGAGCTCCTACAATGAGCAGTTCTTC,CASSVGLLSSYNEQFF,-,TRBV11-3,-,TRBJ2-1
TGTGCCAGCAGCATCAGGGGTGCCAAAAACATTCAGTACTTC,CASSIRGAKNIQYF,-,TRBV7-8,-,TRBJ2-4
TGTGCCAGCAGCTTGCGCGCTGTAGCTAACTATGGCTACACCTTC,CASSLRAVANYGYTF,-,TRBV5-5,-,TRBJ1-2
TGTGCCAGCAGCCAAATATTTCGGGACAGGGTGGCCTACGAGCAGTACTTC,CASSQIFRDRVAYEQYF,-,TRBV4-2,TRBD1,TRBJ2-7
TGTGCCAGCAGCCTAGAGCCCCTAGCGGGAGCTAACATTCAGTACTTC,CASSLEPLAGANIQYF,-,TRBV7-2,TRBD2,TRBJ2-4
TGTGCCAGCAGCCAGGCGGCGGATACGCAGTATTTT,CASSQAADTQYF,-,TRBV14,-,TRBJ2-3
TGCGCCAGCAGCTTGAGCGGGCTACCCTACGAGCAGTACTTC,CASSLSGLPYEQYF,-,TRBV5-1,-,TRBJ2-7
TGTGCCAGCAGTTATCGACTTCAAGAGACCCAGTACTTC,CASSYRLQETQYF,-,TRBV6-5,-,TRBJ2-5
TGTGCCAGCAGTATCCAGGAGGGCCCAAGGGCTTTCTTT,CASSIQEGPRAFF,-,TRBV27,-,TRBJ1-1
TGCGCCAGCAGAGAGGCCCGAGGGACCCAGTACTTC,CASREARGTQYF,-,TRBV10-2,-,TRBJ2-5
TGCGCCAGCACATCGGGAGGGACTAACACTGAAGCTTTCTTT,CASTSGGTNTEAFF,-,TRBV5-1,-,TRBJ1-1
TGTGCCAGTAGCACCAGGGTTCCTGGAAACACCATATATTTT,CASSTRVPGNTIYF,-,TRBV19,-,TRBJ1-3
TGTGCCAGCAGCTTATACACAGATACGCAGTATTTT,CASSLYTDTQYF,-,TRBV5-6,-,TRBJ2-3
TGTGCCACCAGCAGGGCACAGGGGCCTGGGGCCAACGTCCTGACTTTC,CATSRAQGPGANVLTF,once,TRBV15,TRBD1,TRBJ2-6
TGTGCCAGCTCACCACAGACAGGGCGGAGCACTGAAGCTTTCTTT,CASSPQTGRSTEAFF,-,TRBV18,TRBD1,TRBJ1-1